This TCR beta chain was recovered during a study of T cells after yellow fever vaccination. The overall study: Preparation used SMART-Seq v4 Ultra Low Input for the low-cell-number fractions. The study's findings and limits: Abundant clonotypes (contaminants from the bulk population) could be present in FACS-sorted repertoires.

Comments on this clonotype: Its antigen is as yet unknown.

Germline values: CDR1 SGHRS, CDR2 YFSETQ. This CDR3 region has 16 residues. V lost 7 bases, J lost 7 bases, and 16 bases stayed unmatched. For TCR, cDNA came from 5'RACE template switching, which added a universal primer site and UMIs. Via MiXCR, TCRdb re-called the 5' RACE reads, giving one row per CDR3 protein. The top ten hold 15% to 20% of the sample, which has under 400,000 distinct CDR3 sequences, roughly 10% seen once. This rearrangement joins TRBV5-1 to TRBJ2-1; 8 nucleotides line up with TRBD1. Sequenced material: PBMCs, taken on the day of the first yellow fever vaccination. The clonotype was recovered from a man aged 18-30 years who received the YFV17D yellow fever vaccine. The CDR3 loop is CASETIGQGGINEQFF. The CDR3 bases are TGCGCCAGCGAGACCATCGGACAGGGAGGCATAAATGAGCAGTTCTTC.